A few counts support the clone carrying this T cell receptor beta chain. Its antigen is unknown. This record comes from a study of T-cell memory formation after mild COVID-19. For the study at large: Largely donor-specific sequence clusters came from a couple of donors.

TCRdb redid the calling of the 5' RACE reads with MiXCR, one entry per CDR3 protein. The sample yields roughly 180,000 distinct CDR3 sequences, under 20% seen once. Findings of the study overall: Among clones peaking at day 37 in the second wave, SARS-CoV-2 specificity remained unconfirmed.

The CDR3 runs 11 residues. The germline CDR1 and CDR2 sequences are ENHRY and SYGVKD. V lost 4 bases, J lost 5 bases, and 6 bases lay in between. The source is a man aged 18 to 30 who had mild COVID-19 (a few samples of this study predate the infection). Cell type and time point are not known. V is TRBV10-3 and J is TRBJ2-7; D uncertain. Source material: PBMCs or a T cell subset sorted from them (not recorded which). The CDR3 loop is CAISGLHEQYF. The CDR3 bases are TGTGCCATCAGTGGTTTACACGAGCAGTACTTC.